These T cell receptor beta chains were read from a single sample in a study of cytomegalovirus exposure and HLA in healthy donors. Generated by immunoSEQ multiplex PCR, the TCRdb table keeps only in-frame clones and is missing some. The sample includes 100,000 to 150,000 clones, under 85% of them seen just once. Specimen: PBMCs. The receptors shown here come from a male donor in good health and CMV-seropositive. CDR3s include the opening cysteine and the closing phenylalanine or tryptophan. A D gene is named only where the DNA matches it firmly. The size field is filled for only some rows; it gives once, few, many or a size class.

size	V	D	J	CDR3	DNA
.	TRBV28	.	TRBJ2-3	CASSWGGADTQYF	TGTGCCAGCAGTTGGGGCGGGGCAGATACGCAGTATTTT
.	TRBV11-3	TRBD1	TRBJ1-6	CASSLDGTGGSPLHF	TGTGCCAGCAGCTTGGACGGGACAGGGGGGTCACCCCTCCACTTT
once	TRBV15	.	TRBJ1-2	CATSRGQGQYGYTF	TGTGCCACCAGCAGAGGGCAGGGGCAGTATGGCTACACCTTC
few	TRBV11-1	.	TRBJ1-6	CASSLFSGRGSSYNSPLHF	TGTGCCAGCAGCCTGTTTTCTGGACGGGGAAGCTCCTATAATTCACCCCTCCACTTT
few	TRBV4-1	TRBD1	TRBJ1-2	CASSPRGDRGLDYGYTF	TGCGCCAGCAGCCCGAGAGGGGACAGGGGGCTAGACTATGGCTACACCTTC
.	TRBV7-9	TRBD1	TRBJ1-6	CASSRQGSPLHF	TGTGCCAGCAGCCGACAGGGTTCACCCCTCCACTTT
.	TRBV18	.	TRBJ1-6	CASSPLREDSPLHF	TGTGCCAGCTCACCACTAAGGGAGGATTCACCCCTCCACTTT
once	TRBV25-1	TRBD1	TRBJ1-1	CASSDGQGAWNTEAFF	TGTGCCAGCAGTGATGGACAGGGGGCTTGGAACACTGAAGCTTTCTTT
.	TRBV6-1	.	TRBJ2-7	CASTILRLVGSEQYF	TGTGCCAGCACCATCCTGCGGCTCGTCGGTAGTGAGCAGTACTTC
.	TRBV9	TRBD2	TRBJ2-3	CASSSAAGGPTDTQYF	TGTGCCAGCAGCTCAGCAGCGGGAGGGCCGACAGATACGCAGTATTTT
.	TRBV6-1	.	TRBJ2-7	CASSEFPLEQYF	TGTGCCAGCAGTGAATTTCCTCTCGAGCAGTACTTC
.	TRBV6-5	.	TRBJ2-3	CASSYSPGSDTQYF	TGTGCCAGCAGTTACTCCCCGGGATCAGATACGCAGTATTTT
few	TRBV6-6	TRBD1	TRBJ2-7	CASSYLSGTGGDEQYF	TGTGCCAGCAGTTACCTGTCCGGGACAGGGGGCGACGAGCAGTACTTC
once	TRBV18	.	TRBJ1-2	CASAGVDYTF	TGTGCCAGCGCAGGGGTTGACTACACCTTC
once	TRBV6-4	TRBD2	TRBJ2-7	CASSPRGTSSSYEQYF	TGTGCCAGCAGCCCTAGGGGGACTAGCTCTTCCTACGAGCAGTACTTC
.	TRBV6-6	.	TRBJ2-7	CASSYSSFEQYF	TGTGCCAGCAGTTACTCGAGTTTCGAGCAGTACTTC
.	TRBV18	.	TRBJ2-2	CASSLSGNTGELFF	TGTGCCAGCTCTCTTAGCGGGAACACCGGGGAGCTGTTTTTT
.	TRBV7-9	TRBD2	TRBJ2-3	CASSSGTSGSMRTDTQYF	TGTGCCAGCAGTTCCGGGACTAGCGGGAGTATGAGGACAGATACGCAGTATTTT
.	TRBV6-1	.	TRBJ2-1	CASQGLGGYNEQFF	TGTGCCAGTCAAGGTCTGGGAGGCTACAATGAGCAGTTCTTC
.	TRBV14	TRBD2	TRBJ2-1	CASGMTSAYNEQFF	TGTGCCAGCGGGATGACTAGCGCCTACAATGAGCAGTTCTTC